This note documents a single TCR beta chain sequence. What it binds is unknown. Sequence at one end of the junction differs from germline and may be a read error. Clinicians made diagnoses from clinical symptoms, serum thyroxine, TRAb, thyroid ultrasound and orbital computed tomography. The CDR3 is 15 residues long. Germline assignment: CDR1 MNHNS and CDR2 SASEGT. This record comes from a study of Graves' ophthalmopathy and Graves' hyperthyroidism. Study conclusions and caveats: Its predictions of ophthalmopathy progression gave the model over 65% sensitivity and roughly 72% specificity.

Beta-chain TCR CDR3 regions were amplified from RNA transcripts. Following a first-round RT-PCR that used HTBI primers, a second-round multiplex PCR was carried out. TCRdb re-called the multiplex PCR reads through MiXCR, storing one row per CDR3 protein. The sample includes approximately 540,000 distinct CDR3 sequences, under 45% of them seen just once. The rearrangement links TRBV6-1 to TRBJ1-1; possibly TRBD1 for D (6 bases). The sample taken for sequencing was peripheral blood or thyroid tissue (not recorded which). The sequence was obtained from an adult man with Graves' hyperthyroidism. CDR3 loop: CTSSEGPQGEGQTFF. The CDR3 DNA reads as TGTACCAGCAGTGAAGGACCACAGGGTGAGGGACAAACTTTCTTT.